Sequencing of this TCR beta chain was carried out in a study of control samples from healthy donors and cancer patients. Some clones are missing from TCRdb's copy, which holds only in-frame ones; the method was immunoSEQ multiplex PCR. The sample has 100,000 to 150,000 clones; roughly 86% are singletons. CDR3 length: 15 amino acids. Looked up from germline, CDR1 is WNHNN and CDR2 is SYGVQD (reference sequence). Trimming cost V 1 base and J 3 bases, with 12 bases left between them. The chain employs TRBV10-1 and TRBJ1-2; D gene uncertain. Sequencing was carried out using PBMCs. The source of this sequence is a man aged 45-60 years with head and neck cancer. In nucleotides, the CDR3 is TGCGCCAGCAGTGAGTACGGGGTCATAGACTATGGCTACACCTTC. Encoded protein: CASSEYGVIDYGYTF.